This T cell receptor beta chain was captured by sequencing in a study of tumor and adjacent non-tumor tissue in lung cancer. Study details: On average, productive TCRbeta reads reached about 4.17 million per sample.

Study-level results: Top 100 clones took a larger repertoire share in normal lung.

In germline, CDR1 is ENHRY, CDR2 SYGVKD. CDR3 length equals 16 residues. RNA was extracted from bulk tissue without any cell sorting. Distant lung tissue was collected more than 3 cm away from the tumor edge. The library came from three nested PCR rounds adapted from ARM-PCR protocols. TCRdb called the multiplex PCR reads again in MiXCR, with one record for every CDR3 protein. This table holds over 80,000 distinct CDR3 sequences, 75% to 85% found once. Regarding this clonotype: Its antigen remains unknown. At one of its ends the junction is not consistent with the germline gene, which may arise from a read error.

The material sequenced was distant non-tumor lung tissue. The chain is built from TRBV10-3 and TRBJ2-1; 8 bases map to TRBD1. This sequence was found in a woman in her forties or fifties with non-small cell lung cancer. The CDR3 loop is CVICDPGTGSYNEQFF. CDR3 sequence (DNA): TGTGTCATCTGTGACCCCGGGACAGGTTCCTACAATGAGCAGTTCTTC.